The 26 T cell receptor beta chains reported below all come from one sample, sequenced in a study of T cell responses to AZD1222 COVID-19 vaccine. Data came from immunoSEQ multiplex PCR; TCRdb stores just in-frame clones and leaves some out. Of around 170,000 clones listed, roughly 88% are singletons. This specimen consisted of peripheral blood, obtained on day 0 of AZD1222 vaccination. These receptor sequences come from an adult in good health.

This clone was counted only a few times. CDR3 region: CASSLGQGGQPQHF. DNA of the CDR3: TGTGCCAGCAGCCTGGGACAGGGCGGCCAGCCCCAGCATTTT. The J gene is TRBJ1-5, the V gene TRBV3-1 (or the pseudogene TRBV3-2); TRBD1 matches at 9 bases. CDR3 length: 14 residues. V lost 4 bases and J lost 7; bases outside the gene matches: 5. In germline, CDR1 is LGHDT, CDR2 YNNKEL (reference sequence).

The V call is TRBV29-1, the J call TRBJ1-2; 7 bases align to TRBD1. Trimming at V came to 6 bases and at J to 1 base, leaving 8 bases not matched to a gene. Germline V gene lookup returns CDR1 SQVTM and CDR2 ANQGSEA. The CDR3 runs 14 residues. CDR3 region: CSVTDRFRNYGYTF. The CDR3 DNA reads TGCAGCGTAACGGACAGGTTTCGTAACTATGGCTACACCTTC.

This chain uses TRBV9 with TRBJ1-4; TRBD1 matches at 9 bases. The CDR3 runs 16 residues. The V and J ends lost 4 bases and 8 bases, in that order; junction bases with no gene match: 12. Germline V gives CDR1 SGDLS, CDR2 YYNGEE. In DNA form, the CDR3 reads TGTGCCAGCAGCTTCTCAAGGACAGGGGAATTGGAAAAACTGTTTTTT. Its translation: CASSFSRTGELEKLFF.

This clone was seen once. For the CDR3, the DNA is TGTGCCAGCAGTTCCCCGAGCAGAAAAAAGTTCTTC. Amino acids: CASSSPSRKKFF. This chain uses TRBV28 with TRBJ2-1; D unclear. The CDR3 sequence is 12 residues long. CDR1 and CDR2 (germline): MDHEN, SYDVKM. V gave up 4 bases and J gave up 14 bases, with 15 bases separating them. The whole variable domain, remainder taken from reference TRBV28 and TRBJ2-1, is DVKVTQSSRYLVKRTGEKVFLECVQDMDHENMFWYRQDPGLGLRLIYFSYDVKMKEKGDIPEGYSVSREKKERFSLILESASTNQTSMYLCASSSPSRKKFFGPGTRLTVL.

The rearrangement uses TRBV27 and TRBJ2-3, with D hard to call. Germline lookup yields CDR1 MNHEY and CDR2 SMNVEV (reference sequence). CDR3 length: 14 amino acids. V was shortened by 7 bases and J by 1 base, with 12 bases between the two germline ends. The DNA of the CDR3 is TGTGCCAGCACCCCCGTTGGACGCACAGATACGCAGTATTTT. As protein: CASTPVGRTDTQYF.

Comment on this clone: Other DNA sequences within the sample encode an identical CDR3. The gene calls are TRBV19 and TRBJ1-1; D is undetermined. CDR1 LNHDA and CDR2 SQIVND come from the germline V gene (reference sequence). There are 11 residues in the CDR3. Trimming took off 8 bases at V and 1 base at J, with 5 bases between the two ends. The CDR3 protein is CASGQNTEAFF. In DNA, the CDR3 is TGTGCCAGTGGGCAGAACACTGAAGCTTTCTTT.

The rearrangement joins TRBV11-1 to TRBJ2-7; tentatively, D is TRBD2 (7 bases). From germline, CDR1 is SGHAT and CDR2 FQDESV (reference sequence). Trimming cost V 0 bases and J 3 bases, with 12 bases left between them. This CDR3 has 15 residues. The CDR3 protein is CASSLAGGRVYEQYF. The CDR3 region has the DNA TGTGCCAGCAGCTTAGCGGGGGGGCGAGTCTACGAGCAGTACTTC. The full variable domain, rest sourced from reference TRBV11-1 and TRBJ2-7, is EAEVAQSPRYKITEKSQAVAFWCDPISGHATLYWYRQILGQGPELLVQFQDESVVDDSQLPKDRFSAERLKGVDSTLKIQPAELGDSAMYLCASSLAGGRVYEQYFGPGTRLTVT.

The chain carries TRBV11-2 and TRBJ1-2; D is unresolved. CDR3 size: 13 residues. Trimming shortened V by 5 bases and J by 0 bases, and 7 bases separated the two germline ends. Germline CDR1 is SGHAT and CDR2 is FQNNGV. For the CDR3, the DNA is TGTGCCAGCAGCAAAACAGCTAACTATGGCTACACCTTC. This gives the protein CASSKTANYGYTF.

Here the CDR3 reads CASSLRGENTEAFF. CDR3 coding DNA: TGTGCCAGCAGTTTAAGAGGGGAGAACACTGAAGCTTTCTTT. The chain combines TRBV27 with TRBJ1-1, with a possible D match to TRBD1 (5 bases). CDR1 is MNHEY, CDR2 SMNVEV, per germline (reference sequence). CDR3 size: 14 residues. V lost 2 bases and J lost 1, with 8 bases in between.

V gene TRBV6-6 combines with J gene TRBJ1-6; 9 bases are shared with TRBD1. The CDR3 loop spans 15 amino acids. J lost 10 bases, V lost 5 bases, and 9 bases had no gene match. Looked up from germline, CDR1 is MNHNY and CDR2 is SVGAGI (reference sequence). CDR3: CASSPQGQGGSPLHF. CDR3 coding DNA: TGTGCCAGCAGTCCCCAGGGACAGGGTGGCTCACCCCTCCACTTT.

The chain is built from TRBV15 and TRBJ2-3, with D perhaps given as TRBD1 or TRBD2 (6 bases each). Germline values: CDR1 LNHNV, CDR2 YYDKDF (reference sequence). The CDR3 contains 15 residues. The V and J ends lost 0 bases and 3 bases respectively, with 10 bases between them. CDR3: CATSREGGKTDTQYF. The CDR3 DNA reads as TGTGCCACCAGCAGAGAAGGGGGGAAAACAGATACGCAGTATTTT. Supplemented by reference TRBV15 and TRBJ2-3, the full variable domain reads DAMVIQNPRYQVTQFGKPVTLSCSQTLNHNVMYWYQQKSSQAPKLLFHYYDKDFNNEADTPDNFQSRRPNTSFCFLDIRSPGLGDTAMYLCATSREGGKTDTQYFGPGTRLTVL.

This rearrangement joins TRBV9 to TRBJ2-7; tentative D call: TRBD1 (5 bases). V was pared by 0 bases and J by 3 bases, with 10 bases between. Germline CDR1 is SGDLS and CDR2 is YYNGEE. The CDR3 sequence is 14 residues long. CDR3 in DNA: TGTGCCAGCAGCGTAGGTCTCAGGGACTACGAGCAGTACTTC. It translates to CASSVGLRDYEQYF. The whole variable domain, filled in from reference TRBV9 and TRBJ2-7, reads DSGVTQTPKHLITATGQRVTLRCSPRSGDLSVYWYQQSLDQGLQFLIQYYNGEERAKGNILERFSAQQFPDLHSELNLSSLELGDSALYFCASSVGLRDYEQYFGPGTRLTVT.

The V gene is TRBV11-3, the J gene TRBJ2-1; 15 bases line up with TRBD2. Trimming removed 5 bases from V and 10 bases from J; junction bases left unmatched: 3. The CDR3 spans 14 residues. The germline CDR1 and CDR2 sequences are SGHNT and YENEEA. In DNA form, the CDR3 reads TGTGCCAGCAGCCCCGGGACTAGCGGGGGGGAGCAGTTCTTC. Its protein product is CASSPGTSGGEQFF.

The chain uses TRBV7-3 and TRBJ2-1, with D perhaps assigned TRBD1 or TRBD2 (5 bases each). V was shortened by 2 bases and J by 9 bases, with 14 bases between the two germline ends. The CDR3 sequence is 14 residues long. CDR1 is SGHTA, CDR2 FQGTGA, per germline. The CDR3 loop is CASSLSGASGEQFF. The CDR3 nucleotides are TGTGCCAGCAGCTTATCCGGGGCAAGCGGTGAGCAGTTCTTC.

This sequence joins TRBV4-2 and TRBJ1-1, with D perhaps matching TRBD1 (6 bases). The CDR3 is made up of 13 amino acids. Trimming took 4 bases from V and 6 from J, leaving 12 bases between them. Germline CDR1 reads LGHNA; CDR2 reads YNFKEQ. CDR3 in amino acids: CASSPTGSSEAFF. The CDR3 DNA reads TGTGCCAGCAGCCCAACAGGGTCGTCTGAAGCTTTCTTT.

The chain joins TRBV28 to TRBJ1-4; a weak D match, TRBD1 (5 bases). This CDR3 comprises 17 residues. V lost 3 bases and J 3 bases, leaving 17 bases between the germline ends. Germline V gene lookup returns CDR1 MDHEN and CDR2 SYDVKM. As DNA, the CDR3 is TGTGCCAGCAGTTTTTTGTCGGGGGTGGGCCCTAATGAAAAACTGTTTTTT. Encoded protein: CASSFLSGVGPNEKLFF.

V gene TRBV20-1 combines with J gene TRBJ1-5, with TRBD1 identical over 9 bases. This CDR3 comprises 14 residues. The V gene end was trimmed by 3 bases and the J gene end by 7 bases; junction bases not matched to a gene: 7. Germline V gene sequence: CDR1 DFQATT, CDR2 SNEGSKA (reference sequence). The CDR3 loop reads CSASWTGVGQPQHF. The DNA of the CDR3 is TGCAGTGCTAGTTGGACAGGGGTTGGACAGCCCCAGCATTTT.

This clone was seen once. The genes are TRBV19 and TRBJ2-1; TRBD2 matches 12 bases. The CDR3 loop spans 17 amino acids. Germline-derived CDR1 and CDR2 are LNHDA and SQIVND (reference sequence). The J segment lost 6 bases and the V segment lost 4 bases, leaving 10 bases of the junction unmatched. This CDR3 is CASSNLAGGPIFNEQFF. The DNA for the CDR3 is TGTGCCAGTAGTAACCTAGCGGGAGGGCCGATCTTCAATGAGCAGTTCTTC.

Notes on this clone: The same CDR3 is also encoded by other DNA sequences in this sample. The chain recombines TRBV18 with TRBJ2-6; 10 bases fit TRBD1. The V gene's germline CDR1 is KGHSH and CDR2 LQKENI. This CDR3 is built from 16 residues. J was trimmed by 2 bases and V by 3 bases; bases with no gene match: 1. In nucleotides, the CDR3 is TGTGCCAGCTCACCCGGACAGGGGGCTGGGGCCAACGTCCTGACTTTC. Translating gives CASSPGQGAGANVLTF.

The chain uses TRBV7-2 and TRBJ2-7, with D maybe TRBD1 (6 bases). Trimming pared 6 bases from V and 1 base from J, leaving 13 bases between. This CDR3 region has 14 residues. Germline-derived CDR1 and CDR2 are SGHTA and FQGNSA. The CDR3 loop is CASSSNRVSYEQYF. Written as DNA, the CDR3 is TGTGCCAGCAGTTCTAACAGGGTATCCTACGAGCAGTACTTC.

This clone was detected once. This chain uses TRBV7-6 with TRBJ1-2, with 11 bases that match TRBD1. Germline assignment: CDR1 SGHVS and CDR2 FNYEAQ. This CDR3 contains 14 residues. V shed 5 bases, J shed 5 bases, and the junction held 4 bases outside the gene matches. Here the CDR3 DNA reads TGTGCCAGCAGCCCGGGGACAGGGGGGTATGGCTACACCTTC. Protein sequence: CASSPGTGGYGYTF.

This sequence joins TRBV28 and TRBJ2-5; 10 bases match TRBD1. There are 15 residues in the CDR3. Germline V CDR1 and CDR2: MDHEN, SYDVKM. J lost 3 bases, V lost 11 bases, and 12 bases had no gene match. This chain's CDR3 is CASWGQGIVEETQYF. The CDR3, as DNA: TGTGCCTCATGGGGACAGGGGATAGTTGAAGAGACCCAGTACTTC.

V is TRBV30 and J is TRBJ1-6; the D is unclear. The CDR3 sequence is 16 residues long. With 5 bases removed from V and 0 bases from J, the gap between germline ends came to 14 bases. CDR1 and CDR2 (germline): GTSNPN, SVGIG (reference sequence). CDR3 region: CAWSPVSSSYNSPLHF. The DNA for the CDR3 is TGTGCCTGGTCCCCGGTCAGTAGCTCCTATAATTCACCCCTCCACTTT.

A single count supports this clone. This chain connects TRBV7-9 to TRBJ1-3, with D possibly TRBD1 on 5 matching bases. The V gene's germline CDR1 is SEHNR and CDR2 FQNEAQ (reference sequence). V gave up 7 bases and J gave up 4 bases, with 11 bases separating them. This CDR3 region has 13 residues. CDR3 in amino acids: CASTRDVGNTIYF. As DNA, the CDR3 is TGTGCCAGCACCCGGGACGTCGGAAACACCATATATTTT. The full variable domain, with the rest looked up from reference TRBV7-9 and TRBJ1-3, is DTGVSQNPRHKITKRGQNVTFRCDPISEHNRLYWYRQTLGQGPEFLTYFQNEAQLEKSRLLSDRFSAERPKGSFSTLEIQRTEQGDSAMYLCASTRDVGNTIYFGEGSWLTVV.

The rearrangement links TRBV4-2 to TRBJ2-5; either TRBD1 or TRBD2 may fit D (5 bases each). V lost 0 bases, J lost 7 bases, and 15 bases lay in between. Germline CDR1 is LGHNA and CDR2 is YNFKEQ. CDR3 length: 15 amino acids. The CDR3 sequence is CASSQDRGAHRTQYF. For the CDR3, the DNA is TGTGCCAGCAGCCAAGATAGAGGGGCGCATAGGACCCAGTACTTC.

This rearrangement joins TRBV2 to TRBJ2-1; D is uncertain. There are 11 residues in the CDR3. Germline V gene lookup returns CDR1 SNHLY and CDR2 FYNNEI. Between the trimmed V and J ends, which lost 5 bases and 8 bases, there was a span of 7 bases. CDR3 nucleotide sequence: TGTGCCAGCAGTAACCCGTATGAGCAGTTCTTC. This gives the protein CASSNPYEQFF.